This entry lists 25 T cell receptor beta chains sequenced from one sample in a study of cytomegalovirus exposure and HLA in healthy donors. It was with 60 Vbeta and 13 Jbeta primers that the PCR ran. The method was immunoSEQ multiplex PCR; TCRdb's version includes in-frame clones alone and lacks a portion of them. Here the sample spans 90,000 to 110,000 clones, less than 85% being singletons. The sample was PBMCs. These receptors originate from a man aged 40-55 years in good health and CMV-seropositive.

The genes are TRBV2 and TRBJ1-1, with 10 bases lining up with TRBD1. J lost 4 bases, V lost 8 bases, and 7 bases had no gene match. In germline, CDR1 is SNHLY, CDR2 FYNNEI. The CDR3 loop spans 14 amino acids. The CDR3 sequence: CASSRDRGPTEAFF. The CDR3 coding sequence is TGTGCCAGCTCCCGGGACAGGGGCCCCACTGAAGCTTTCTTT.

This chain links TRBV27 with TRBJ1-2, with TRBD1 matching 8 bases. This CDR3 is built from 13 residues. J lost 8 bases, V lost 6 bases, and 8 bases had no gene match. Germline V gene sequence: CDR1 MNHEY, CDR2 SMNVEV (reference sequence). The CDR3 DNA sequence: TGTGCCAGCAGCCAAGACAGGGGTTGGGGCTACACCTTC. The encoded protein is CASSQDRGWGYTF.

This rearrangement joins TRBV7-9 to TRBJ2-1; D is undetermined. V lost 5 bases and J lost 8, with 10 bases in between. Germline assignment: CDR1 SEHNR and CDR2 FQNEAQ (reference sequence). The CDR3 spans 12 residues. For the CDR3, the DNA is TGTGCCAGCAGCCCCGAATCAGATGAGCAGTTCTTC. This gives the protein CASSPESDEQFF.

The J gene is TRBJ1-2, the V gene TRBV19; 11 nucleotides align to TRBD1. Germline trimming cut 5 bases from V and 5 bases from J; bases unmatched to any gene: 16. The germline V gene encodes CDR1 LNHDA and CDR2 SQIVND (reference sequence). The CDR3 totals 18 residues. The CDR3, as DNA: TGTGCCAGTAGTTTTTCCGGGACAGGGGGAGTACTCGGATATGGCTACACCTTC. It is translated as CASSFSGTGGVLGYGYTF.

This chain links TRBV7-9 with TRBJ2-6; 7 nucleotides align to TRBD1. CDR3 length: 16 residues. Per the germline V gene, CDR1 is SEHNR and CDR2 is FQNEAQ (reference sequence). The V and J ends lost 11 bases and 4 bases, in that order; junction bases with no gene match: 14. The CDR3 is CALLKTGLLGANVLTF. CDR3 bases: TGTGCCCTCCTTAAGACAGGGCTTTTGGGGGCCAACGTCCTGACTTTC. The full variable domain, completed using reference TRBV7-9 and TRBJ2-6, is DTGVSQNPRHKITKRGQNVTFRCDPISEHNRLYWYRQTLGQGPEFLTYFQNEAQLEKSRLLSDRFSAERPKGSFSTLEIQRTEQGDSAMYLCALLKTGLLGANVLTFGAGSRLTVL.

Points on this clone: A junction end diverges from the germline sequence, so it may reflect a read error. The V call is TRBV7-9, the J call TRBJ1-2, with 7 bases fitting TRBD1. The germline CDR1 and CDR2 sequences are SEHNR and FQNEAQ (reference sequence). The CDR3 sequence is 17 residues long. CDR3 coding DNA: TGTTCCAGCAGCTTAGGGGGCAGGGCACAAGAAGGCTATGGCTACACCTTC. Protein sequence: CSSSLGGRAQEGYGYTF.

V is TRBV6-1 and J is TRBJ2-1; TRBD2 might be the D (7 bases). The V end lost 6 bases, the J end lost 4 bases, and 16 bases lay between the germline ends. The CDR3 has 15 amino acids. The germline V gene encodes CDR1 MNHNS and CDR2 SASEGT. The CDR3 nucleotides are TGTGCCAGCAGCCCAGGGGCTAGCGGTTACAATGAGCAGTTCTTC. Protein: CASSPGASGYNEQFF.

The rearrangement links TRBV19 to TRBJ2-5; perhaps TRBD1 as D (5 bases). The CDR3 consists of 14 residues. From germline, CDR1 is LNHDA and CDR2 SQIVND (reference sequence). V lost 2 bases, J lost 5 bases, and 12 bases lay in between. CDR3 sequence: CASSIFDRIETQYF. In DNA form, the CDR3 reads TGTGCCAGTAGTATATTCGACAGAATTGAGACCCAGTACTTC. Together with reference TRBV19 and TRBJ2-5, the CDR3 gives the full variable domain: DGGITQSPKYLFRKEGQNVTLSCEQNLNHDAMYWYRQDPGQGLRLIYYSQIVNDFQKGDIAEGYSVSREKKESFPLTVTSAQKNPTAFYLCASSIFDRIETQYFGPGTRLLVL.

V usage is TRBV19 and J usage is TRBJ1-2; maybe TRBD1 (5 bases). Trimming took off 3 bases at V and 5 bases at J, with 10 bases between the two ends. Germline V lookup: CDR1 LNHDA, CDR2 SQIVND (reference sequence). The CDR3 length is 13 residues. The CDR3 reads CASSIGSGYGYTF. CDR3 coding DNA: TGTGCCAGTAGTATTGGATCAGGGTATGGCTACACCTTC.

This clone appeared a single time. The chain carries TRBV19 and TRBJ2-7; maybe TRBD2 (5 bases). This CDR3 region has 16 residues. V lost 0 bases and J lost 2, with 14 bases in between. Per the germline V gene, CDR1 is LNHDA and CDR2 is SQIVND (reference sequence). CDR3 nucleotide sequence: TGTGCCAGTAGTATAGATCCGGCGGGCGCTGCCTACGAGCAGTACTTC. It codes for CASSIDPAGAAYEQYF.

This chain links TRBV7-2 with TRBJ1-5; no reliable D call. Germline CDR1 reads SGHTA; CDR2 reads FQGNSA. This CDR3 is built from 15 residues. V was shortened by 2 bases and J by 3 bases, with 11 bases between the two germline ends. The DNA for the CDR3 is TGTGCCAGCAGCTTACTCGGGGTTCCCAATCAGCCCCAGCATTTT. Translated, it gives CASSLLGVPNQPQHF.

This clone was counted once. The chain has TRBV6-5 and TRBJ1-1; the D is unclear. Per germline, CDR1 MNHEY and CDR2 SVGAGI. This CDR3 contains 12 residues. V was pared by 4 bases and J by 5 bases, with 8 bases between. The CDR3 bases are TGTGCCAGCAGTTCCTCCGGGACTGAAGCTTTCTTT. This codes for CASSSSGTEAFF.

The chain combines TRBV5-6 with TRBJ2-5; TRBD2 agrees at 11 bases. CDR3 size: 16 residues. With V trimmed by 7 bases and J by 5 bases, 13 bases remained unmatched. Germline V CDR1 and CDR2: SGHDT, YYEEEE. CDR3 in amino acids: CASLGASGRIGETQYF. The CDR3 DNA sequence: TGTGCCAGCCTGGGGGCTAGCGGGAGGATTGGGGAGACCCAGTACTTC.

About this clone itself: Its ends do not fully match the called genes, so a read error is possible. The chain is built from TRBV7-9 and TRBJ2-6; perhaps TRBD1 as D (5 bases). The CDR3 is made up of 13 amino acids. Germline V CDR1 and CDR2: SEHNR, FQNEAQ (reference sequence). The CDR3 is CASSLPGANGLTF. CDR3 sequence (DNA): TGTGCCAGCAGCTTACCTGGGGCCAACGGCCTGACTTTC.

CDR3 sequence reads: CASSSQGARTGELFF. The DNA for the CDR3 is TGTGCCAGCAGCTCACAGGGGGCGCGAACCGGGGAGCTGTTTTTT. V and J are TRBV6-1 and TRBJ2-2; 9 nucleotides match TRBD1. The CDR3 spans 15 residues. Unmatched junction bases numbered 7, after V lost 6 bases and J lost 5 bases. The germline CDR1 and CDR2 sequences are MNHNS and SASEGT.

About this clone: One end of the junction varies from germline; a read error may be responsible. The chain is built from TRBV29-1 and TRBJ1-1; no reliable D call. The CDR3 is 15 residues long. Germline V gene lookup returns CDR1 SQVTM and CDR2 ANQGSEA. In nucleotides, the CDR3 is TGCAGCGTTGATCACGAGGGCGGGAAGAACGCTGAAGCTTTCTTT. Translation: CSVDHEGGKNAEAFF.

The chain couples TRBV11-2 to TRBJ2-3; TRBD1 aligns across 7 bases. The CDR3 loop spans 15 amino acids. Germline V gene lookup returns CDR1 SGHAT and CDR2 FQNNGV. V lost 0 bases to trimming and J lost 6 bases; unmatched junction nucleotides: 6. The chain's CDR3 is CASSLEGRGIDTQYF. The CDR3 DNA reads as TGTGCCAGCAGCTTAGAGGGCAGGGGGATTGATACGCAGTATTTT.

This clone was picked up one time. This chain links TRBV28 with TRBJ2-1; 9 nucleotides line up with TRBD2. The CDR3 is made up of 16 amino acids. The ends lost 1 base at V and 0 bases at J; junction bases unmatched: 1. Germline lookup yields CDR1 MDHEN and CDR2 SYDVKM. The CDR3 here is CASSLYSGSSYNEQFF. In DNA, the CDR3 is TGTGCCAGCAGTTTATATAGCGGGAGCTCCTACAATGAGCAGTTCTTC.

This sequence joins TRBV6-5 and TRBJ1-1, with 10 bases lining up with TRBD1. Germline-derived CDR1 and CDR2 are MNHEY and SVGAGI. The CDR3 sequence is 15 residues long. V was pared by 2 bases and J by 3 bases, with 3 bases of the junction left unmatched. In DNA form, the CDR3 reads TGTGCCAGCAGTTACGGTGGGACAGGGGACACTGAAGCTTTCTTT. Its protein product is CASSYGGTGDTEAFF.

This clone has just a few counts. The rearrangement uses TRBV7-3 and TRBJ2-3; 10 bases match TRBD1. The CDR3 covers 15 residues. V dropped 4 bases and J dropped 3; count of bases not matched to a gene: 4. From germline, CDR1 is SGHTA and CDR2 FQGTGA. The CDR3 spells CASSSGDRGTDTQYF. In DNA form, the CDR3 reads TGTGCCAGCAGCTCAGGGGACAGGGGAACAGATACGCAGTATTTT.

The table lists this clone with a count of one. The rearrangement links TRBV7-2 to TRBJ2-5; tentatively, D is TRBD2 (5 bases). The CDR3 covers 15 residues. Trimming took 1 base from V and 4 from J, leaving 13 bases between them. Germline values: CDR1 SGHTA, CDR2 FQGNSA. The CDR3 nucleotides read TGTGCCAGCAGCTTAGGGGGTAAAGGGAGAGAGACCCAGTACTTC. Its translation is CASSLGGKGRETQYF.

J is TRBJ1-1 and V is TRBV5-4, with D tentatively TRBD1 (6 bases). In germline, CDR1 is SGHNT, CDR2 YYREEE (reference sequence). The CDR3 has 14 amino acids. V lost 0 bases, J lost 4 bases, and 10 bases lay in between. The CDR3 loop is CASSLGGGGTEAFF. The CDR3, as DNA: TGTGCCAGCAGCTTGGGTGGGGGCGGCACTGAAGCTTTCTTT. Combining the CDR3 with reference TRBV5-4 and TRBJ1-1 gives the whole variable domain ETGVTQSPTHLIKTRGQQVTLRCSSQSGHNTVSWYQQALGQGPQFIFQYYREEENGRGNFPPRFSGLQFPNYSSELNVNALELDDSALYLCASSLGGGGTEAFFGQGTRLTVV.

This sequence joins TRBV7-9 and TRBJ2-7; 7 nucleotides agree with TRBD2. The V gene's germline CDR1 is SEHNR and CDR2 FQNEAQ (reference sequence). Trimming cost V 1 base and J 5 bases; bases outside gene matches: 2. The CDR3 is made up of 13 amino acids. CDR3 amino acids: CASSLGEGNEQYF. The CDR3, as DNA: TGTGCCAGCAGCTTAGGGGAGGGTAACGAGCAGTACTTC.

CDR3 residues: CASTRSDYNEQFF. The CDR3 DNA sequence: TGTGCCAGCACACGGAGCGACTACAATGAGCAGTTCTTC. The rearrangement uses TRBV6-1 and TRBJ2-1; D remains unclear. Germline CDR1 reads MNHNS; CDR2 reads SASEGT. CDR3 length: 13 amino acids. Trimming took off 7 bases at V and 3 bases at J, with 10 bases between the two ends.

The CDR3 DNA follows: TGCGCCAGCAGCCTCAACAGGGCGGACATTCAGTACTTC. Its protein is CASSLNRADIQYF. V gene TRBV4-3 combines with J gene TRBJ2-4; perhaps TRBD1 as D (6 bases). The CDR3 length is 13 residues. CDR1 LGHNA and CDR2 YSLEER come from the germline V gene. Trimming removed 4 bases from V and 8 bases from J, with 12 bases in between.